One sample yielded the 14 T cell receptor beta chains listed below, sequenced in a study of memory CD4+ T cells and cytomegalovirus serostatus (dated by TCRdb to about 2019). To prepare the library, the immunoSEQ multiplex PCR assay was applied. TCRdb's version of the immuneACCESS table is confined to in-frame rearrangements and falls short of the full clone set. An unresolved V gene accounts for under half of the shortfall where checked; the remainder is of unknown origin. The sample records about 60,000 clones, 80% of which are singletons. The biggest ten clones account for around 0.58% of the sample. Single viable CD3+CD4+CD8-CD45RO+ cells were sorted as memory CD4+ T cells on a FACSAria II. The specimen sequenced was memory CD4+ T cells from blood. The source is an adult in good health and CMV-seronegative. Some clones in this sample may be carry-over from other donors' samples.

A few counts support this clone. This chain connects TRBV18 to TRBJ1-1; no clear D gene. Trimming took 6 bases from V and 4 from J, leaving 9 bases between them. Germline CDR1 and CDR2: KGHSH and LQKENI. The length of the CDR3 is 12 residues. The CDR3 loop reads CASSSGITEAFF. CDR3 sequence (DNA): TGTGCCAGCTCCTCGGGGATCACTGAAGCTTTCTTT.

The rearrangement uses TRBV30 and TRBJ1-2, with TRBD1 matching 9 bases. Germline V gives CDR1 GTSNPN, CDR2 SVGIG (reference sequence). This CDR3 is built from 14 residues. J lost 6 bases, V lost 4 bases, and 9 bases had no gene match. The CDR3 DNA reads as TGTGCCTGGACTACTGGGACAGGGCTGAATGGCTACACCTTC. Translating gives CAWTTGTGLNGYTF.

This clone came up once. The CDR3 nucleotides read TGCGCCAGCAGCATCACGGACAGGGGGGACACTGAAGCTTTCTTT. Its protein product is CASSITDRGDTEAFF. The chain has TRBV5-1 and TRBJ1-1; 10 nucleotides agree with TRBD1. CDR3 size: 15 residues. Trimming removed 4 bases from V and 3 bases from J; junction bases left unmatched: 6. The germline V gene encodes CDR1 SGHRS and CDR2 YFSETQ.

The rearrangement links TRBV5-1 to TRBJ1-1; D call uncertain. V lost 0 bases and J lost 1, with 10 bases in between. This CDR3 is 15 amino acids long. The V gene's germline CDR1 is SGHRS and CDR2 YFSETQ. The CDR3 region is CASSLGLGTNTEAFF. In DNA form, the CDR3 reads TGCGCCAGCAGCTTGGGCCTCGGTACGAACACTGAAGCTTTCTTT.

The V gene is TRBV19, the J gene TRBJ2-7, with D tentatively TRBD1 (5 bases). V lost 5 bases, J lost 5 bases, and 19 bases lay in between. CDR3 length: 15 amino acids. Germline CDR1 is LNHDA and CDR2 is SQIVND (reference sequence). CDR3 nucleotides: TGTGCCAGTAGTGTGGGGCCGAGCAGGGCCCACGAGCAGTACTTC. This encodes CASSVGPSRAHEQYF.

This chain uses TRBV10-3 with TRBJ2-1; D is possibly TRBD2 (7 bases). Germline V gives CDR1 ENHRY, CDR2 SYGVKD. Trimming stripped 6 bases from V and 7 bases from J, with 13 bases between. The CDR3 has 13 residues. The DNA for the CDR3 is TGTGCCATCAGGGCGGGGGCCCTAAATGAGCAGTTCTTC. Its translation is CAIRAGALNEQFF.

The chain is built from TRBV29-1 and TRBJ1-1; 7 bases fit TRBD1. J lost 6 bases, V lost 6 bases, and 13 bases had no gene match. The CDR3 extends over 14 amino acids. Germline values: CDR1 SQVTM, CDR2 ANQGSEA. The CDR3 here is CSVDRQGGFPEAFF. The DNA of the CDR3 is TGCAGCGTCGACCGACAGGGAGGGTTCCCTGAAGCTTTCTTT.

The chain couples TRBV19 to TRBJ2-7; D call uncertain. V was cut by 5 bases and J by 2 bases, with 16 bases left in between. The CDR3 is made up of 15 amino acids. Germline values: CDR1 LNHDA, CDR2 SQIVND (reference sequence). CDR3 region: CASSLAATSAYEQYF. The CDR3 DNA follows: TGTGCCAGTAGTTTGGCAGCCACCTCGGCCTACGAGCAGTACTTC.

This clone was seen a few times. The chain joins TRBV4-1 to TRBJ2-1; D gene uncertain. CDR3 size: 14 residues. Per germline, CDR1 MGHRA and CDR2 YSYEKL. V lost 1 base to trimming and J lost 3 bases, with 7 bases between them. CDR3 in DNA: TGCGCCAGCAGCCAAGTCCCTAGCTACAATGAGCAGTTCTTC. Translated: CASSQVPSYNEQFF.

The chain recombines TRBV28 with TRBJ2-7; D is possibly TRBD2 (6 bases). CDR1 and CDR2 from the germline V gene are MDHEN and SYDVKM. The CDR3 is 17 residues long. Trimming left V 6 bases short and J 3 bases short, with 24 bases between. CDR3 residues: CASSPVPQGRGNYEQYF. The DNA for the CDR3 is TGTGCCAGCAGCCCAGTACCTCAGGGCCGGGGGAACTACGAGCAGTACTTC.

Details on this clone: The sample holds other DNA sequences that translate to the same CDR3. The chain uses TRBV28 and TRBJ2-4; D remains unclear. Germline CDR1 and CDR2: MDHEN and SYDVKM. The CDR3 is made up of 14 amino acids. V shed 5 bases and J shed 0 bases, with 8 bases lying between them. In DNA form, the CDR3 reads TGTGCCAGCAGTCCCGATCTAGCCAAAAACATTCAGTACTTC. It codes for CASSPDLAKNIQYF.

This clone was observed once. This specimen includes other DNA sequences encoding the same CDR3. The chain joins TRBV20-1 to TRBJ2-5; D uncertain. Germline assignment: CDR1 DFQATT and CDR2 SNEGSKA (reference sequence). The CDR3 sequence is 10 residues long. V lost 3 bases, J lost 4 bases, and 3 bases lay in between. The CDR3 loop reads CSARRETQYF. In nucleotides, the CDR3 is TGCAGTGCTAGGCGAGAGACCCAGTACTTC.

The gene calls are TRBV28 and TRBJ2-7; D is ambiguous. The CDR3 extends over 12 amino acids. Deletions cut 6 bases from V and 6 bases from J, with 12 bases between. The germline gives CDR1 MDHEN, CDR2 SYDVKM. The CDR3, as DNA: TGTGCCAGCAGCTTGTCTGGGTCCGAGCAGTACTTC. Protein sequence: CASSLSGSEQYF.

This rearrangement joins TRBV13 to TRBJ1-5; perhaps TRBD1 as D (6 bases). The germline V gene encodes CDR1 PRHDT and CDR2 FYEKMQ (reference sequence). Trimming removed 10 bases at V and 6 bases at J, with 22 bases between. This CDR3 spans 15 amino acids. CDR3 bases: TGTGCCACCTTCGCCTGGAGACAGGCCGGTCAGCCCCAGCATTTT. Protein: CATFAWRQAGQPQHF.